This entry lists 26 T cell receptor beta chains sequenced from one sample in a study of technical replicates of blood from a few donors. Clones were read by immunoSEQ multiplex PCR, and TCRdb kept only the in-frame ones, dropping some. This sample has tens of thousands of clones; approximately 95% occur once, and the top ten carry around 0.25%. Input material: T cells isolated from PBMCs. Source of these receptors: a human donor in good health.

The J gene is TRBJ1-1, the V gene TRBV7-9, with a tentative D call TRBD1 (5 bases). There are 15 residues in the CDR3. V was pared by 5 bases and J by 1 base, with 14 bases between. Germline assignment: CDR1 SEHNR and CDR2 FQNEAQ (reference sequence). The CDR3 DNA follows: TGTGCCAGCAGCCTATTAAAAGGGGAGAACACTGAAGCTTTCTTT. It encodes CASSLLKGENTEAFF.

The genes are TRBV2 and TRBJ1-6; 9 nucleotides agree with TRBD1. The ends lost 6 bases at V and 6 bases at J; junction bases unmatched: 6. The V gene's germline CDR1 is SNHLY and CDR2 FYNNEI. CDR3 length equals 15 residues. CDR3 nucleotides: TGTGCCAGCAGCGCCGGGACAGGGATTAATTCACCCCTCCACTTT. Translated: CASSAGTGINSPLHF.

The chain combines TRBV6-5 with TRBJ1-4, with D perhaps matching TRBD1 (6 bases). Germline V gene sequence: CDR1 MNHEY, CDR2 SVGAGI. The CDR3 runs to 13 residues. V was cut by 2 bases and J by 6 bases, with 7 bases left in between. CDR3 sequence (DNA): TGTGCCAGCAGTTACAGGGGGTATGAAAAACTGTTTTTT. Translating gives CASSYRGYEKLFF.

The CDR3 DNA sequence: TGTGCCAGCAGCCCGGACACCGGGGAGCTGTTTTTT. Its protein is CASSPDTGELFF. The chain couples TRBV6-5 to TRBJ2-2, with no clear D. The germline CDR1 and CDR2 sequences are MNHEY and SVGAGI. The ends were cut back, 6 bases at V and 3 bases at J, with 5 bases in the middle. This CDR3 contains 12 residues.

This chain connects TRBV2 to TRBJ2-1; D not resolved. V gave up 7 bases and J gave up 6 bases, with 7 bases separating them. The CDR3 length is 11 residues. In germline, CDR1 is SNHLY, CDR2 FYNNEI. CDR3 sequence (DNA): TGTGCCAGCAACCCCAGCAATGAGCAGTTCTTC. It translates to CASNPSNEQFF.

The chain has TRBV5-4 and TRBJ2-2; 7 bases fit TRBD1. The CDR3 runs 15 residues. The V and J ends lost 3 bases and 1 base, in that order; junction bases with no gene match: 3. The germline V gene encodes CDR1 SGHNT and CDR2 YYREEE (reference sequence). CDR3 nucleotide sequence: TGTGCCAGCAGCTCGGGACAGAGGAACACCGGGGAGCTGTTTTTT. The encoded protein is CASSSGQRNTGELFF.

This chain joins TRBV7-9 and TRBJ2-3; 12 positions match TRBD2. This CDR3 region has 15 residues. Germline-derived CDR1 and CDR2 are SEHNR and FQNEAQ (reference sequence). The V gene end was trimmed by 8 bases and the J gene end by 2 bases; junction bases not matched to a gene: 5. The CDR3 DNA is TGTGCCAGCGAACTAGCGGGGGGATACACAGATACGCAGTATTTT. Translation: CASELAGGYTDTQYF.

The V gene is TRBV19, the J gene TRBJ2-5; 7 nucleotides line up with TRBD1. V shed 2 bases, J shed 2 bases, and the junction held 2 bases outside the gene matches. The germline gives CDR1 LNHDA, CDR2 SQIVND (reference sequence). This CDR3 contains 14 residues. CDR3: CASSIMDRQETQYF. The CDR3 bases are TGTGCCAGTAGTATAATGGACAGGCAAGAGACCCAGTACTTC. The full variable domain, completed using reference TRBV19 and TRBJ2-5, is DGGITQSPKYLFRKEGQNVTLSCEQNLNHDAMYWYRQDPGQGLRLIYYSQIVNDFQKGDIAEGYSVSREKKESFPLTVTSAQKNPTAFYLCASSIMDRQETQYFGPGTRLLVL.

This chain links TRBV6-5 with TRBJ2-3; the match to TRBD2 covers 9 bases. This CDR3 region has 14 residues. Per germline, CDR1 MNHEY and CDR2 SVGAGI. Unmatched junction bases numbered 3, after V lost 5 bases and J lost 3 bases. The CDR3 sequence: CASSPGLATDTQYF. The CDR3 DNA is TGTGCCAGCAGTCCGGGACTAGCAACAGATACGCAGTATTTT.

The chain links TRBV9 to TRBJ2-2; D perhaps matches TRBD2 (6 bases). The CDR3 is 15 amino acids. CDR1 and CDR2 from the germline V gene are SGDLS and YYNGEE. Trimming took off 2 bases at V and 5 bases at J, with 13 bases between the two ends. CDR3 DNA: TGTGCCAGCAGCGTGGGCGGGGTGGGGACCGGGGAGCTGTTTTTT. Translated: CASSVGGVGTGELFF. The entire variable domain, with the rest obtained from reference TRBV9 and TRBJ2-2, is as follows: DSGVTQTPKHLITATGQRVTLRCSPRSGDLSVYWYQQSLDQGLQFLIQYYNGEERAKGNILERFSAQQFPDLHSELNLSSLELGDSALYFCASSVGGVGTGELFFGEGSRLTVL.

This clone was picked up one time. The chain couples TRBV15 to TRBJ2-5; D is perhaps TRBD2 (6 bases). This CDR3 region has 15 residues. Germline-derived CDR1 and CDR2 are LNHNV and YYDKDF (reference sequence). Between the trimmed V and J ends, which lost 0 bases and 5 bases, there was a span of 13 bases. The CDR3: CATSRDLGGAETQYF. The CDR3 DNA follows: TGTGCCACCAGCAGAGATTTGGGAGGCGCGGAGACCCAGTACTTC.

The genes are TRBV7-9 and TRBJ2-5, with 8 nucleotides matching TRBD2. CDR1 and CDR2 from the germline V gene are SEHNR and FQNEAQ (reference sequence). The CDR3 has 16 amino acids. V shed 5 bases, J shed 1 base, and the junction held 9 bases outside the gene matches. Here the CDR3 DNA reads TGTGCCAGCAGCAGTCGTCCTAGCGGGTTCCAAGAGACCCAGTACTTC. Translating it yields CASSSRPSGFQETQYF. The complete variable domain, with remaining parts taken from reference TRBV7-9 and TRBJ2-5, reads DTGVSQNPRHKITKRGQNVTFRCDPISEHNRLYWYRQTLGQGPEFLTYFQNEAQLEKSRLLSDRFSAERPKGSFSTLEIQRTEQGDSAMYLCASSSRPSGFQETQYFGPGTRLLVL.

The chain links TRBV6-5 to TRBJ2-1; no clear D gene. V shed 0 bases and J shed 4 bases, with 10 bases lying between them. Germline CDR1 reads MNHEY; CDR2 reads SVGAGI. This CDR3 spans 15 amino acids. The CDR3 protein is CASSYSSVPYNEQFF. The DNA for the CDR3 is TGTGCCAGCAGTTACTCGAGTGTCCCTTACAATGAGCAGTTCTTC.

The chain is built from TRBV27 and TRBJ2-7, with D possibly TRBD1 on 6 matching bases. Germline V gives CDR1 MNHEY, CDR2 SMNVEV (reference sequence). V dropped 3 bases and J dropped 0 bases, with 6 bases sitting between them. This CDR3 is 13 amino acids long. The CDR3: CASSLGASYEQYF. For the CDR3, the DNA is TGTGCCAGCAGTTTGGGGGCCTCCTACGAGCAGTACTTC.

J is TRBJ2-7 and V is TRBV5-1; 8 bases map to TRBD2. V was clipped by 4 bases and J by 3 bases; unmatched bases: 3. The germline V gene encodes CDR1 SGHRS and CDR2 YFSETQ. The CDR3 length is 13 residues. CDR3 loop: CASSPGGFYEQYF. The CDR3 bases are TGCGCCAGCAGCCCGGGGGGGTTCTACGAGCAGTACTTC.

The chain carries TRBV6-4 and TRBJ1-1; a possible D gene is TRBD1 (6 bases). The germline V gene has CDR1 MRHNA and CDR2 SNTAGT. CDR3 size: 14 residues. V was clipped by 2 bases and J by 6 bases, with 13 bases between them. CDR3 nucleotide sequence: TGTGCCAGCAGTGACCTAGACAGGCTGGCTGAAGCTTTCTTT. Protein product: CASSDLDRLAEAFF.

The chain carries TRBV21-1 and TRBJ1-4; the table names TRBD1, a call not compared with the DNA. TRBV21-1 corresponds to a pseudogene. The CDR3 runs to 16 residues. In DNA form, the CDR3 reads TGTGCCAGCAGCAAGCAAACAGGGTCTACTAATGAAAAACTGTTTTTT. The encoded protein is CASSKQTGSTNEKLFF.

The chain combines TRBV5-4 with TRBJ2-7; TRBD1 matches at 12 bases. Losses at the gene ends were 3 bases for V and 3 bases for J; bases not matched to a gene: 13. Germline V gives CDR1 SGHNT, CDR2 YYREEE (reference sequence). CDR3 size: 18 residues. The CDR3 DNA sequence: TGTGCCAGCAGCTCACCCGGGACAGGGGGCCTTACCAGCTACGAGCAGTACTTC. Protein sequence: CASSSPGTGGLTSYEQYF.

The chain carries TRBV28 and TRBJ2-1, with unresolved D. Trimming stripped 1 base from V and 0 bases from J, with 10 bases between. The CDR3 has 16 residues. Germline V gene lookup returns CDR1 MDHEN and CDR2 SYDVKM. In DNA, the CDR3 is TGTGCCAGCAGTTTATTGTCCGCTAGCTCCTACAATGAGCAGTTCTTC. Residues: CASSLLSASSYNEQFF.

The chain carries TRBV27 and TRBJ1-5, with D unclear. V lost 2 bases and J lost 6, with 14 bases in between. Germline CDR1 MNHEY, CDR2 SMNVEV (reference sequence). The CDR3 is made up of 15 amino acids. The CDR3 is CASSLRVDDRQPQHF. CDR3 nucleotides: TGTGCCAGCAGTTTAAGAGTCGATGATCGTCAGCCCCAGCATTTT.

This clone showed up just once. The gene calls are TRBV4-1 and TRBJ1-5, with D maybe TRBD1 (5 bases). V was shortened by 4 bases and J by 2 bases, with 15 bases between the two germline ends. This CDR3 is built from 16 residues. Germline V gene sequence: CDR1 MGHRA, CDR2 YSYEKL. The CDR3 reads CASSRDRTHRNQPQHF. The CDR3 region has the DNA TGCGCCAGCAGCCGCGATAGGACACACCGCAATCAGCCCCAGCATTTT.

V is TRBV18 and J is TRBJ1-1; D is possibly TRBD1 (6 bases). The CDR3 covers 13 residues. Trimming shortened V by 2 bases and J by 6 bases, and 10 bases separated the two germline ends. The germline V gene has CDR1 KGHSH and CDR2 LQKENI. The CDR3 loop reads CASSPGRGAEAFF. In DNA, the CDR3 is TGTGCCAGCTCACCAGGGAGGGGGGCTGAAGCTTTCTTT.

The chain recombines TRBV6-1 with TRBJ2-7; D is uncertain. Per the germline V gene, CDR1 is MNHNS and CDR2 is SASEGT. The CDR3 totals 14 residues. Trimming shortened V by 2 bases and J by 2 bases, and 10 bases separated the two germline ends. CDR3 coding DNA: TGTGCCAGCAGTGAATATCGCGGCCCCTACGAGCAGTACTTC. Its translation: CASSEYRGPYEQYF.

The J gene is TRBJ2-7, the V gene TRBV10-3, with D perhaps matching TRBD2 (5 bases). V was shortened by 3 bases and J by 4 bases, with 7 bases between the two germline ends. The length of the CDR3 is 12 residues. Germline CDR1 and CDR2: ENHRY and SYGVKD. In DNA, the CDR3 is TGTGCCATCAGTGACGGGGTTTACGAGCAGTACTTC. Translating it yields CAISDGVYEQYF.

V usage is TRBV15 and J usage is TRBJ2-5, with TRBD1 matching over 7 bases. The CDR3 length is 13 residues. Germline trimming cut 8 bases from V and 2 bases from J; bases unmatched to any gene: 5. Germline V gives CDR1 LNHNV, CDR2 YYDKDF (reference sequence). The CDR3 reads CATHGQVQETQYF. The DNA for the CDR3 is TGTGCCACCCACGGACAGGTACAAGAGACCCAGTACTTC.

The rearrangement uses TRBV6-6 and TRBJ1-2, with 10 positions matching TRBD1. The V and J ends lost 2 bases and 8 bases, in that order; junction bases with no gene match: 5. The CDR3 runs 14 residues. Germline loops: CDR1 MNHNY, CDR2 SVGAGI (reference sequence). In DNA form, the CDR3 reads TGTGCCAGCAGTTACCGACAGGGGGCGGGAGGCTACACCTTC. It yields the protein CASSYRQGAGGYTF.